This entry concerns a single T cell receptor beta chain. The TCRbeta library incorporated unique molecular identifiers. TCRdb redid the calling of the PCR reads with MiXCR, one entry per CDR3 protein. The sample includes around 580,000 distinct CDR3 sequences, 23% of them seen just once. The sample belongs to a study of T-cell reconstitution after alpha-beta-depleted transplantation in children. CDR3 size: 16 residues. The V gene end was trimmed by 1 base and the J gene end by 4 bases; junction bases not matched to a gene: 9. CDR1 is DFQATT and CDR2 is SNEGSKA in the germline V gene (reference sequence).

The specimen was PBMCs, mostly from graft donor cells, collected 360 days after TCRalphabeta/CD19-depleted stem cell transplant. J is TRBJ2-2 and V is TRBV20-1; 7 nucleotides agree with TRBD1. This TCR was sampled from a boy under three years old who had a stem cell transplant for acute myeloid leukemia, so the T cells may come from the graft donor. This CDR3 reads CSARVVGQTTTGELFF. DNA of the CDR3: TGCAGTGCTAGAGTGGTGGGACAGACCACCACCGGGGAGCTGTTTTTT.